One sample yielded the 23 T cell receptor beta chains listed below, sequenced in a study of CD8 T cells in ankylosing spondylitis (TCRdb year 2017). To prepare the library, 5' RACE was applied. For sequencing, an Illumina HiSeq 2500 was employed. Using fastp trimming at Q25 and MiXCR clonotype assembly, TCRdb reanalyzed the public sequencing data and kept in-frame beta chains. Each entry is one CDR3 protein sequence, shown with its most common DNA and genes. Counted in this sample were 250,000 to 400,000 distinct CDR3 sequences; about 9.9% of them appeared once. The top ten clonotypes cover 9.1% of the sample. Sample: blood, either unsorted or a sorted T cell fraction (not recorded which). All receptors come from a female donor with ankylosing spondylitis or in good health (not recorded which).

This clonotype was counted a few times. The rearrangement links TRBV25-1 to TRBJ1-1, with D possibly TRBD1 on 5 matching bases. The germline gives CDR1 MGHDK, CDR2 SYGVNS. The CDR3 totals 15 residues. The V and J ends lost 4 bases and 1 base respectively, with 13 bases between them. The DNA of the CDR3 is TGTGCCAGCAGTGCTAACTGGGGGAGGAACACTGAAGCTTTCTTT. Its protein is CASSANWGRNTEAFF.

This clonotype occurred many times. J is TRBJ1-2 and V is TRBV20-1; 12 bases are shared with TRBD1. The CDR3 covers 12 residues. Looked up from germline, CDR1 is DFQATT and CDR2 is SNEGSKA (reference sequence). The CDR3 DNA reads TGCAGCGGGACAGGGGGCTCTGATGGCTACACCTTC. It translates to CSGTGGSDGYTF.

This clonotype came up a few times. This chain links TRBV9 with TRBJ2-5, with 11 nucleotides matching TRBD2. The junction had 6 bases not matched to a gene; V was cut back by 4 bases and J by 4 bases. The germline gives CDR1 SGDLS, CDR2 YYNGEE. This CDR3 comprises 15 residues. The CDR3 reads CASSPLAGGRETQYF. The CDR3 DNA reads TGTGCCAGCAGCCCCCTAGCGGGGGGCAGAGAGACCCAGTACTTC.

This clonotype was detected many times. The chain joins TRBV6-4 to TRBJ2-3; D not certain. In germline, CDR1 is MRHNA, CDR2 SNTAGT. The CDR3 covers 14 residues. V shed 2 bases and J shed 0 bases, with 6 bases lying between them. The CDR3 is CASSDRASTDTQYF. In nucleotides, the CDR3 is TGTGCCAGCAGTGACCGGGCTAGCACAGATACGCAGTATTTT.

On this clonotype itself: A clone one base away is much larger, so this may be a read error. This chain links TRBV4-3 with TRBJ2-7; no reliable D call. Germline V gives CDR1 LGHNA, CDR2 YSLEER. There are 12 residues in the CDR3. The ends were cut back, 0 bases at V and 5 bases at J, with 5 bases in the middle. CDR3 nucleotide sequence: TGCGCCAGCAGCCAAGATTGGAACGAGCAGTACTTC. This encodes CASSQDWNEQYF.

The V and J genes are TRBV5-1 and TRBJ2-3, with a possible D match to TRBD1 (5 bases). The CDR3 has 13 residues. Germline V gene lookup returns CDR1 SGHRS and CDR2 YFSETQ. Deletions cut 5 bases from V and 3 bases from J, with 10 bases between. CDR3 in DNA: TGCGCCAGCAGGGCAGGGCTGACAGATACGCAGTATTTT. As protein: CASRAGLTDTQYF.

This clonotype appeared many times. The CDR3 is CASSLISGGRGTEAFF. The DNA of the CDR3 is TGTGCCAGCAGCCTAATTTCAGGGGGACGGGGCACTGAAGCTTTCTTT. The chain is built from TRBV28 and TRBJ1-1, with 7 bases lining up with TRBD1. V trimming: 6 bases; J trimming: 4 bases; junction bases outside the gene matches: 14. Germline loops: CDR1 MDHEN, CDR2 SYDVKM. The CDR3 is 16 amino acids. Filled out from reference TRBV28 and TRBJ1-1, the complete variable domain reads DVKVTQSSRYLVKRTGEKVFLECVQDMDHENMFWYRQDPGLGLRLIYFSYDVKMKEKGDIPEGYSVSREKKERFSLILESASTNQTSMYLCASSLISGGRGTEAFFGQGTRLTVV.

This clonotype showed up many times. This rearrangement joins TRBV7-2 to TRBJ1-2; the D is unclear. Trimming cost V 2 bases and J 8 bases, with 12 bases left between them. The germline gives CDR1 SGHTA, CDR2 FQGNSA. CDR3 length equals 13 residues. The CDR3 sequence: CASSLNQEDGYTF. The CDR3 bases are TGTGCCAGCAGCTTAAACCAGGAGGACGGCTACACCTTC.

This clonotype has just a few counts. This chain's CDR3 is CASSPGTTTFYGYTF. The DNA of the CDR3 is TGCGCCAGCAGCCCCGGGACAACAACTTTCTATGGCTACACCTTC. This chain links TRBV5-1 with TRBJ1-2; perhaps TRBD1 as D (6 bases). The germline CDR1 and CDR2 sequences are SGHRS and YFSETQ. This CDR3 is built from 15 residues. Deletions cut 4 bases from V and 4 bases from J, with 17 bases between. Looking up the rest from reference TRBV5-1 and TRBJ1-2 gives the full variable domain: KAGVTQTPRYLIKTRGQQVTLSCSPISGHRSVSWYQQTPGQGLQFLFEYFSETQRNKGNFPGRFSGRQFSNSRSEMNVSTLELGDSALYLCASSPGTTTFYGYTFGSGTRLTVV.

The chain recombines TRBV4-1 with TRBJ2-2; D uncertain. This CDR3 has 15 amino acids. V was pared by 0 bases and J by 6 bases, with 11 bases between. In germline, CDR1 is MGHRA, CDR2 YSYEKL. The CDR3 protein is CASSQESGFAGELFF. Written as DNA, the CDR3 is TGCGCCAGCAGCCAAGAATCCGGGTTCGCCGGGGAGCTGTTTTTT.

The J gene is TRBJ2-7, the V gene TRBV6-5; 9 nucleotides agree with TRBD1. The CDR3 sequence is 16 residues long. Germline V gene sequence: CDR1 MNHEY, CDR2 SVGAGI. Germline trimming cut 2 bases from V and 2 bases from J; bases unmatched to any gene: 7. The CDR3 DNA sequence: TGTGCCAGCAGTTACGGGGAGGGACAGGGTGCCTACGAGCAGTACTTC. It translates to CASSYGEGQGAYEQYF.

This clonotype has at least ten counts. The rearrangement joins TRBV5-5 to TRBJ1-1, with TRBD1 identical over 9 bases. CDR1 and CDR2 from the germline V gene are SGHKS and YYEKEE (reference sequence). V was pared by 2 bases and J by 7 bases, with 6 bases of the junction left unmatched. The CDR3 runs to 14 residues. CDR3 in amino acids: CASSFRQGVSEAFF. The CDR3 DNA is TGTGCCAGCAGCTTCAGACAGGGGGTGAGTGAAGCTTTCTTT.

As concerns this clonotype: A much larger clonotype is one base distant, so this may be a read error. The chain uses TRBV28 and TRBJ2-1; D tentatively fits TRBD1 or TRBD2 (6 bases each). The germline CDR1 and CDR2 sequences are MDHEN and SYDVKM. The length of the CDR3 is 12 residues. This CDR3 is CATREGGMEQLF. The CDR3 DNA reads as TGTGCCACTAGAGAGGGGGGCATGGAGCAGCTCTTC.

The J gene is TRBJ2-3, the V gene TRBV10-3, with 8 bases that match TRBD1. Germline values: CDR1 ENHRY, CDR2 SYGVKD. V was pared by 2 bases and J by 5 bases, with 6 bases of the junction left unmatched. The CDR3 has 15 residues. Written as DNA, the CDR3 is TGTGCCATCAGTGAGCCGACAGGGGCTCTAGATACGCAGTATTTT. This gives the protein CAISEPTGALDTQYF.

This clonotype appeared many times. J is TRBJ1-1 and V is TRBV20-1, with 7 bases that match TRBD1. Germline CDR1 DFQATT, CDR2 SNEGSKA (reference sequence). This CDR3 contains 17 residues. V dropped 0 bases and J dropped 2; count of bases not matched to a gene: 12. In DNA form, the CDR3 reads TGCAGTGCTAGAGAGTATGTGTCGTACAGGGGTAACACTGAAGCTTTCTTT. Protein sequence: CSAREYVSYRGNTEAFF.

This clonotype was recorded at least ten times. The genes are TRBV5-1 and TRBJ2-1; 10 nucleotides align to TRBD2. The ends lost 4 bases at V and 2 bases at J; junction bases unmatched: 9. The CDR3 covers 17 residues. Looked up from germline, CDR1 is SGHRS and CDR2 is YFSETQ. The CDR3 loop is CASSHSGLAVAYNEQFF. In nucleotides, the CDR3 is TGCGCCAGCAGCCACAGTGGACTAGCGGTCGCCTACAATGAGCAGTTCTTC.

Notes on this clonotype: Given a much more abundant clone one base away, this may be a read error. The rearrangement joins TRBV7-2 to TRBJ2-3; 10 bases agree with TRBD2. The CDR3 has 15 residues. V shed 5 bases and J 4 bases; nucleotides not matched to a gene: 6. Germline V gene sequence: CDR1 SGHTA, CDR2 FQGNSA. In DNA, the CDR3 is TGTGCCAGCAGCCCTGGACTAGCGGAATCAGATACGCAGTATTTT. Amino acids: CASSPGLAESDTQYF.

This clonotype was recorded at least ten times. The rearrangement joins TRBV14 to TRBJ1-2, with D tentatively TRBD1 (6 bases). The CDR3 is made up of 15 amino acids. CDR1 and CDR2 (germline): SGHDN, FVKESK. V lost 1 base to trimming and J lost 3 bases, with 12 bases between them. Here the CDR3 reads CASSQVAGADYGYTF. As DNA, the CDR3 is TGTGCCAGCAGCCAAGTCGCGGGGGCAGACTATGGCTACACCTTC.

On this clonotype: With a much larger clone just one base away, this may be a read error. Lacking the conserved final phenylalanine or tryptophan, this CDR3 likely reflects a read error. The chain recombines TRBV29-1 with TRBJ2-5; 10 bases are a match to TRBD2. The CDR3 runs to 15 residues. V lost 2 bases to trimming and J lost 4 bases; unmatched junction nucleotides: 7. The germline V gene has CDR1 SQVTM and CDR2 ANQGSEA. CDR3: CSVESLAGEGETQYI. In DNA, the CDR3 is TGCAGCGTTGAATCCCTAGCGGGAGAGGGAGAGACCCAGTACATC.

This clonotype was recorded many times. The J gene is TRBJ2-1, the V gene TRBV5-5; D call uncertain. The CDR3 has 15 residues. V was cut by 3 bases and J by 1 base, with 11 bases left in between. The V gene's germline CDR1 is SGHKS and CDR2 YYEKEE (reference sequence). The CDR3 DNA reads TGTGCCAGCAGCTCCGTGGCGGTTTCCTACAATGAGCAGTTCTTC. Encoded protein: CASSSVAVSYNEQFF.

This clonotype was seen many times. The CDR3 region has the DNA TGTGCCAGCAGTAGAGACAGGGGTGACTACAATGAGCAGTTCTTC. This codes for CASSRDRGDYNEQFF. This sequence joins TRBV12-3 or TRBV12-4 and TRBJ2-1; 8 bases fit TRBD1. Losses at the gene ends were 5 bases for V and 3 bases for J; bases not matched to a gene: 6. The length of the CDR3 is 15 residues.

The chain carries TRBV12-3 or TRBV12-4 and TRBJ1-5; 8 positions match TRBD1. This CDR3 region has 14 residues. V lost 7 bases, J lost 7 bases, and 9 bases stayed unmatched. For the CDR3, the DNA is TGTGCCAGCACCGCAGGGGGCGCGGGACAGCCCCAGCATTTT. It is translated as CASTAGGAGQPQHF.

This clonotype was seen repeatedly, ten times or more. The chain recombines TRBV20-1 with TRBJ1-1; TRBD1 matches at 7 bases. The length of the CDR3 is 14 residues. The V gene's germline CDR1 is DFQATT and CDR2 SNEGSKA (reference sequence). J lost 0 bases, V lost 4 bases, and 5 bases had no gene match. The CDR3 here is CSAKLGTVNTEAFF. CDR3 DNA sequence: TGCAGTGCTAAATTGGGGACAGTGAACACTGAAGCTTTCTTT.